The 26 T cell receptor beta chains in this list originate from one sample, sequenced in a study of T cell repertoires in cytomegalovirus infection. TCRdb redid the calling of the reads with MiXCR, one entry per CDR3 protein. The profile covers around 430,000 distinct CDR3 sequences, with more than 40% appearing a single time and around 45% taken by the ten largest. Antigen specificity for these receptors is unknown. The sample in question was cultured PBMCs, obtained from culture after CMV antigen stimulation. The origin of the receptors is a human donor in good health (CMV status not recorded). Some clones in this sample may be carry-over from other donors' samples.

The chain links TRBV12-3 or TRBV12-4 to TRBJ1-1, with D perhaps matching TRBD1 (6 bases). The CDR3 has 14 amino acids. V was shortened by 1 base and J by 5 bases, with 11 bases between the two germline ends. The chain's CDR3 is CASSLGGRGTEAFF. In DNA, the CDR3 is TGTGCCAGCAGTTTAGGTGGCAGGGGAACTGAAGCTTTCTTT.

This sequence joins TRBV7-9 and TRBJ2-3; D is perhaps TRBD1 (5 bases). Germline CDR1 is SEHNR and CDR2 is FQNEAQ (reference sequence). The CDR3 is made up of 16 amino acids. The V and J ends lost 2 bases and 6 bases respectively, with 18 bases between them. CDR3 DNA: TGTGCCAGCAGCTTATCCCAGGTCAAGAAGGGGGATACGCAGTATTTT. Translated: CASSLSQVKKGDTQYF.

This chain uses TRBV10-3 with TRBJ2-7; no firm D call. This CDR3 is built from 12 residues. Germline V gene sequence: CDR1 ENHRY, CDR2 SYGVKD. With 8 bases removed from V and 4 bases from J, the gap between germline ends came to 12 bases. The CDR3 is CAISRQRYEQYF. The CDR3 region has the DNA TGTGCCATCTCAAGGCAGAGATACGAGCAGTACTTC.

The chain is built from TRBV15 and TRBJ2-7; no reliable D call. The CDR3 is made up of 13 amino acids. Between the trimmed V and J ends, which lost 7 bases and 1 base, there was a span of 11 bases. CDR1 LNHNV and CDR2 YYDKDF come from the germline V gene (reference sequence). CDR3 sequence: CATIRVRSYEQYF. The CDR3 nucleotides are TGTGCCACCATTAGAGTCAGATCCTACGAGCAGTACTTC.

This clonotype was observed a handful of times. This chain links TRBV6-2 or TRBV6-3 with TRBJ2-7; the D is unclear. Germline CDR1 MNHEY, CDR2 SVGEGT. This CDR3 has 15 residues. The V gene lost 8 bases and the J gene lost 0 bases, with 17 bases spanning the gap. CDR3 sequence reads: CASYTSALLSYEQYF. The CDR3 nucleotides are TGTGCCAGCTATACTTCTGCCTTACTCTCCTACGAGCAGTACTTC.

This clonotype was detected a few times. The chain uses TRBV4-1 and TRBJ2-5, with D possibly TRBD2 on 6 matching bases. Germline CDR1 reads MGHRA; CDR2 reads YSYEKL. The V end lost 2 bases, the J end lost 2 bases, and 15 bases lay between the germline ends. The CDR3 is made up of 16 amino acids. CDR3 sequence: CASSQNPGTSQETQYF. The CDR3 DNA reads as TGCGCCAGCAGCCAAAATCCCGGGACTTCGCAAGAGACCCAGTACTTC.

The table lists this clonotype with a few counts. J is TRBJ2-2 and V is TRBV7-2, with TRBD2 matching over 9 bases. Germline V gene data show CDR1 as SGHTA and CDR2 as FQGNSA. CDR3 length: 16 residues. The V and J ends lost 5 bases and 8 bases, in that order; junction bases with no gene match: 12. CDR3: CASSASGGPGFGELFF. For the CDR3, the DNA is TGTGCCAGCAGCGCCAGCGGGGGGCCCGGGTTTGGGGAGCTGTTTTTT.

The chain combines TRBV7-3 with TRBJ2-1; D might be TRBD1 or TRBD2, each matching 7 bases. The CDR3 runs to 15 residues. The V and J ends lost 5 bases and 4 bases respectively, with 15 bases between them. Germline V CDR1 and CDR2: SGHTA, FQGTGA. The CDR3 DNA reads TGTGCCAGCAGCCAGCGGGACAGCTCATACAATGAGCAGTTCTTC. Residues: CASSQRDSSYNEQFF. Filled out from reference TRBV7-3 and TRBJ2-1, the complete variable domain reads GAGVSQTPSNKVTEKGKYVELRCDPISGHTALYWYRQSLGQGPEFLIYFQGTGAADDSGLPNDRFFAVRPEGSVSTLKIQRTERGDSAVYLCASSQRDSSYNEQFFGPGTRLTVL.

CDR3 region: CASSSGMKGSLGNQPQHF. The CDR3, as DNA: TGTGCCAGCAGTTCAGGGATGAAGGGGTCTTTGGGCAATCAGCCCCAGCATTTT. The gene calls are TRBV12-3 or TRBV12-4 and TRBJ1-5; possible D gene TRBD1, 5 bases. The CDR3 runs to 18 residues. Between the trimmed V and J ends, which lost 4 bases and 2 bases, there was a span of 21 bases.

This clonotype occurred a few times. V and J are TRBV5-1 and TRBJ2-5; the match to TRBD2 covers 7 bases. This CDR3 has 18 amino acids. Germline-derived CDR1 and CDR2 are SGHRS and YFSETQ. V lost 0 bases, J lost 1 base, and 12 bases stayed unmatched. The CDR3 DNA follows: TGCGCCAGCAGCTTGGGGGGGTCGGGAGGTGAATTCCAAGAGACCCAGTACTTC. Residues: CASSLGGSGGEFQETQYF.

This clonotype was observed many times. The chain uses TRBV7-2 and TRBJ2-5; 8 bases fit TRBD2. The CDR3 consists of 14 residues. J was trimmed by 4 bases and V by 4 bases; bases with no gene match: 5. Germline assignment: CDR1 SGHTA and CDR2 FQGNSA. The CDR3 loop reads CASSSGGPGETQYF. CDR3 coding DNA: TGTGCCAGCAGCTCGGGGGGGCCGGGAGAGACCCAGTACTTC.

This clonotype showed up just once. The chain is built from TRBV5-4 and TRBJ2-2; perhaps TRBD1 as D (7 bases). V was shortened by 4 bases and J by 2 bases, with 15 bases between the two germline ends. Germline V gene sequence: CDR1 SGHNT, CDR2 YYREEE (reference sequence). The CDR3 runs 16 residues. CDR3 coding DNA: TGTGCCAGCAGCCACGGAGGGACAGTTAACACCGGGGAGCTGTTTTTT. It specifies CASSHGGTVNTGELFF.

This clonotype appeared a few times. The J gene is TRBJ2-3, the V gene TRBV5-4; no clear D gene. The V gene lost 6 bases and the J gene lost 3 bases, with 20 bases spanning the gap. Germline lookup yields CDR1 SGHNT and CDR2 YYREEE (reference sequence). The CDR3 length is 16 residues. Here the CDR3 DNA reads TGTGCCAGCAAGACGCAGCTAGGACGACCGACAGATACGCAGTATTTT. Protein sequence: CASKTQLGRPTDTQYF.

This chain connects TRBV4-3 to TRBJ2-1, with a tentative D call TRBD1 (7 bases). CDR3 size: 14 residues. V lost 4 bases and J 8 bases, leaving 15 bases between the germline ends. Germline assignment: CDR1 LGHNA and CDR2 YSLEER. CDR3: CASSLSRGDDEQFF. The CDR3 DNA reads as TGCGCCAGCAGCCTCTCCAGGGGGGACGATGAGCAGTTCTTC.

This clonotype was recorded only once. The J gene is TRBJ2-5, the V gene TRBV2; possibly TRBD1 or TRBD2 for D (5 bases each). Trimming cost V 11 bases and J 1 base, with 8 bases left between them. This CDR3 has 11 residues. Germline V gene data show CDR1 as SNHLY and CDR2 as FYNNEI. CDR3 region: CAGGFQETQYF. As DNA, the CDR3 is TGTGCCGGGGGTTTCCAAGAGACCCAGTACTTC.

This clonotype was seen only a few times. The CDR3 coding sequence is TGTGCCAGCAGCCCGCGACTAGCTCCTGGGGATACGCAGTATTTT. This sequence encodes CASSPRLAPGDTQYF. The chain combines TRBV7-2 with TRBJ2-3, with TRBD2 matching 7 bases. J lost 6 bases, V lost 5 bases, and 11 bases had no gene match. The germline CDR1 and CDR2 sequences are SGHTA and FQGNSA. This CDR3 is 15 amino acids long.

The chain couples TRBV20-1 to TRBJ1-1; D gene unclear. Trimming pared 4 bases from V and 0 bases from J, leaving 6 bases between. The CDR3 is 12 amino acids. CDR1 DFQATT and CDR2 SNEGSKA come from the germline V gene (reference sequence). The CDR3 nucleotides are TGCAGTGCTATCTTAATGAACACTGAAGCTTTCTTT. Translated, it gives CSAILMNTEAFF.

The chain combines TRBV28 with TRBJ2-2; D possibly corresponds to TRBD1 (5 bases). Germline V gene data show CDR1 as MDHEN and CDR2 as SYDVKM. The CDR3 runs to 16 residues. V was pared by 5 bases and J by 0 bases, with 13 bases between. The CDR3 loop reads CASSQTTAPNTGELFF. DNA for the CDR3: TGTGCCAGCAGTCAAACGACAGCGCCGAACACCGGGGAGCTGTTTTTT.

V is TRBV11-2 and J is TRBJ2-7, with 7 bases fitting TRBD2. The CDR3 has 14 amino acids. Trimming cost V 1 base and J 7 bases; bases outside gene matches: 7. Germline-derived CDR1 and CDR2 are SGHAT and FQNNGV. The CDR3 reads CASSLARLAREQYF. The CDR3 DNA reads TGTGCCAGCAGCTTAGCCAGACTAGCCCGGGAGCAGTACTTC.

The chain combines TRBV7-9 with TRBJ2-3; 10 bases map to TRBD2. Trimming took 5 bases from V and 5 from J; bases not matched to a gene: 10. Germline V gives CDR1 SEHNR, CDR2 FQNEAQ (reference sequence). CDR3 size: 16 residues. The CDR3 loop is CASSPLLAGALDTQYF. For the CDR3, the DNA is TGTGCCAGCAGCCCCCTTCTAGCGGGAGCATTAGATACGCAGTATTTT.

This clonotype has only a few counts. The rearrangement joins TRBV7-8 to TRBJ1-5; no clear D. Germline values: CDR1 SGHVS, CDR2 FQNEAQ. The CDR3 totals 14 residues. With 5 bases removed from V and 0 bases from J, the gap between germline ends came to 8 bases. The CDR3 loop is CASSPRYSNQPQHF. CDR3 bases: TGTGCCAGCAGCCCCCGTTATAGCAATCAGCCCCAGCATTTT.

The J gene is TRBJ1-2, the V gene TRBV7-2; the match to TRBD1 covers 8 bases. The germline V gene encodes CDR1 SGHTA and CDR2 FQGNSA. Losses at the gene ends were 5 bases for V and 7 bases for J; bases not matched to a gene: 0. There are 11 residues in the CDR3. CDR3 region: CASSTGGGYTF. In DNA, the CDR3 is TGTGCCAGCAGCACAGGGGGTGGCTACACCTTC.

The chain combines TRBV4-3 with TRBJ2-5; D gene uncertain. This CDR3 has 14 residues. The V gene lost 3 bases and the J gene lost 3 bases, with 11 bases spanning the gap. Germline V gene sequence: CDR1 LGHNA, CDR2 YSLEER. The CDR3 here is CASSHSRSEETQYF. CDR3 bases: TGCGCCAGCAGCCACAGTAGATCGGAAGAGACCCAGTACTTC.

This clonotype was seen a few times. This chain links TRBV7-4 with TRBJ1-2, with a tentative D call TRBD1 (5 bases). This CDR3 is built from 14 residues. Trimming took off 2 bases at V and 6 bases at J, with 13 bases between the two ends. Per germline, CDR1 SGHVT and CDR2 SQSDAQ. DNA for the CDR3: TGTGCCAGCAGCTTAAGAAACAGGCGGAATGGCTACACCTTC. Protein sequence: CASSLRNRRNGYTF.

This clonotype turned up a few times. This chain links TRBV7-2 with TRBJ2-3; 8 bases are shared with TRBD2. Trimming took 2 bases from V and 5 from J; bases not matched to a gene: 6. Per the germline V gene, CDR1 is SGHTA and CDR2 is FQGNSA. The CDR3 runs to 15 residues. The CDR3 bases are TGTGCCAGCAGCTTATTTCGTCTAGCGGGAGATACGCAGTATTTT. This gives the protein CASSLFRLAGDTQYF.

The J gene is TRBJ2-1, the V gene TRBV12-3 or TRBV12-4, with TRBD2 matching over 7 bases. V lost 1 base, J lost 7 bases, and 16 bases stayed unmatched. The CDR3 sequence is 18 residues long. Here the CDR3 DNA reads TGTGCCAGCAGTTTAGTCTCGTCCTTTCGGGAGGCTGCTAATGAGCAGTTCTTC. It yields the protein CASSLVSSFREAANEQFF.